This T cell receptor beta chain was sequenced during a study of cytomegalovirus exposure and HLA in healthy donors. The study, taken as a whole, reports: Previously analyzed data showed that most TCR beta V segments were productive at a frequency of about 87% or about 30%.

Primers: 60 Vbeta forward and 13 Jbeta reverse. The repertoire was sequenced with immunoSEQ multiplex PCR; TCRdb's copy has only in-frame clones and lacks some. This table holds approximately 150,000 clones, around 72% found once. On this clone itself: Its antigen is not identified.

Germline-derived CDR1 and CDR2 are SGDLS and YYNGEE. This CDR3 is 14 amino acids long. V lost 7 bases, J lost 4 bases, and 8 bases stayed unmatched. This chain uses TRBV9 with TRBJ2-1; 7 bases are a match to TRBD2. This TCR derives from a man in his forties in good health and CMV-seronegative. Material: PBMCs. CDR3 coding DNA: TGTGCCAGCTCCGGGGCGGGGGAATACAATGAGCAGTTCTTC. Its protein product is CASSGAGEYNEQFF.